This T cell receptor beta chain is from a study of read filtering for tumor transcriptome and immune sequencing. The wider study: Whole-transcriptome libraries were prepared after DNase treatment. Per sample, TCR-region reads ranged about 4 to 11 million by IR-seq, about 85 to 1,400 by RNA-seq.

Study-level points and caveats: The sorted CD138-negative fraction was a mixed bone marrow immune population, not purified T cells. Approximately 82% of IR-seq clonotypes had one read, totaling approximately 3.3% of reads; RNA-seq: around 70% and 40%.

Germline V gene sequence: CDR1 MNHNY, CDR2 SVGAGI (reference sequence). The CDR3 has 12 residues. V was cut by 4 bases and J by 3 bases, with 6 bases left in between. This library used roughly 430 ng RNA and molecular barcoded adaptors spanning alpha/delta and beta/gamma chains. MiXCR, run by TCRdb on the reads, gives a single entry per CDR3 protein. The repertoire consists of some 20,000 distinct CDR3 sequences, with over 20% occurring once and the leading ten covering about 25%. Remarks on this clonotype: Its antigen is as yet unknown.

This chain joins TRBV6-6 and TRBJ1-1; unclear D gene. The sequence was obtained from a donor older than 35 with multiple myeloma. The sample was a population of CD138-negative cells sorted from bone marrow. CDR3 in amino acids: CASSLTDTEAFF. CDR3 in DNA: TGTGCCAGCAGTTTGACCGACACTGAAGCTTTCTTT.